This T cell receptor (beta chain) was captured by sequencing in a study of cytomegalovirus exposure and HLA in healthy donors. Study at large: Across 300 to 400 genotyped donors, roughly 85% landed in the Caucasian-associated ancestry cluster.

Points on this clone: Its antigen is unidentified.

Study conclusions and caveats: Several of the most significant clusters appeared linked to common viral pathogens, based on a later analysis.

The PCR contained 60 Vbeta and 13 Jbeta primers. Original data processing: In a later analysis, approximately 80 million unique TCR beta chains included roughly 11 million shared by two or more donors. TCRdb keeps only in-frame clones here, not all; method: immunoSEQ multiplex PCR. V, J and clone size are taken as reported in that table, and D and trimming were inferred from the DNA itself. The sample consists of about 200,000 clones, about 13% of them appearing once. Sample: PBMCs. The source is a man in his forties or fifties in good health and CMV-seropositive.

CDR3 in amino acids: CASGGEVPTEAFF. The CDR3 nucleotides read TGCGCCAGCGGGGGGGAGGTCCCCACTGAAGCTTTCTTT. The chain joins TRBV5-1 to TRBJ1-1; tentatively, D is TRBD1 (5 bases). The V gene's germline CDR1 is SGHRS and CDR2 YFSETQ. V was clipped by 7 bases and J by 4 bases, with 14 bases between them. The CDR3 is 13 amino acids.